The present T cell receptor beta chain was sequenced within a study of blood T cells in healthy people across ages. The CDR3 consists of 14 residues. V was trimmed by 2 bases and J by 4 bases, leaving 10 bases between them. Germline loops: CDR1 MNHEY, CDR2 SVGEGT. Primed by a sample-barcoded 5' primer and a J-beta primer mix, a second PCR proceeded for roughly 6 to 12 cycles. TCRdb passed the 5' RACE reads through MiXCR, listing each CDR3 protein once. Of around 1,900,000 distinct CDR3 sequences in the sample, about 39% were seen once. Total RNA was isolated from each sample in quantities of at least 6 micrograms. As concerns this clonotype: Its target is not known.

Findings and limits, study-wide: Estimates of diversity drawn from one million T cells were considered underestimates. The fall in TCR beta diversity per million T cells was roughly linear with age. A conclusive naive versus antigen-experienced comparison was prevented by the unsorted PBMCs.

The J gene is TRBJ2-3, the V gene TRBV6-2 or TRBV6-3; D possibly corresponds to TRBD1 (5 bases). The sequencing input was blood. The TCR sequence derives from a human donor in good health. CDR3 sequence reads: CASSYEGVSDTQYF. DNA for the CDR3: TGTGCCAGCAGTTACGAAGGGGTTTCAGATACGCAGTATTTT.